The 25 T cell receptor beta chains reported below all come from one sample, sequenced in a study of identifying expanded T cells in peripheral blood. Generated by immunoSEQ multiplex PCR, the TCRdb table keeps only in-frame clones and is missing some. The repertoire holds under 85,000 clones, 84% seen once, with around a fifth in the top ten. Sequencing was carried out using blood. The receptors stem from a person between 18 and 75 years old in good health.

A single count supports this clone. CDR3 coding DNA: TGCAGCGTTAAATTAAGCTCTGGAAACACCATATATTTT. It codes for CSVKLSSGNTIYF. The chain recombines TRBV29-1 with TRBJ1-3; the D is unclear. The CDR3 sequence is 13 residues long. Trimming took 5 bases from V and 0 from J, leaving 8 bases between them. Germline lookup yields CDR1 SQVTM and CDR2 ANQGSEA.

This clone has just one count. This chain links TRBV28 with TRBJ2-1; D remains unclear. V lost 7 bases, J lost 8 bases, and 18 bases lay in between. Germline lookup yields CDR1 MDHEN and CDR2 SYDVKM. This CDR3 is built from 14 residues. CDR3 nucleotides: TGTGCCAGCACTCCTACTTATAGCAGCGATGAGCAGTTCTTC. Amino acid sequence: CASTPTYSSDEQFF.

J is TRBJ2-7 and V is TRBV9; D is possibly TRBD2 (6 bases). Germline V lookup: CDR1 SGDLS, CDR2 YYNGEE. Trimming removed 2 bases from V and 3 bases from J, with 15 bases in between. The CDR3 is made up of 15 amino acids. The CDR3 spells CASSVLPDGGYEQYF. In DNA form, the CDR3 reads TGTGCCAGCAGCGTTTTACCTGACGGGGGCTACGAGCAGTACTTC.

The rearrangement joins TRBV5-1 to TRBJ2-7; 9 bases are a match to TRBD1. CDR3 length equals 14 residues. The V segment lost 4 bases and the J segment 5 bases; nucleotides outside the gene matches: 7. Germline CDR1 reads SGHRS; CDR2 reads YFSETQ. The CDR3 nucleotides are TGCGCCAGCAGCGCGGGACAGGGTCTACACGAGCAGTACTTC. Amino acids: CASSAGQGLHEQYF.

In regard to this clone: Germline is not matched at one junction end, which may reflect a read error. The chain joins TRBV19 to TRBJ2-7; TRBD1 is a possible D gene (6 bases). The CDR3 sequence is 15 residues long. In germline, CDR1 is LNHDA, CDR2 SQIVND (reference sequence). The CDR3 sequence is CASSPDPGHLYEQCF. CDR3 in DNA: TGTGCCAGTAGTCCCGACCCGGGACACCTCTACGAGCAGTGCTTC.

This chain connects TRBV2 to TRBJ1-1, with 11 positions matching TRBD1. CDR3 length equals 14 residues. After removal of 6 bases from V and 5 bases from J, the junction contained 5 bases not matched to a gene. Germline V gene sequence: CDR1 SNHLY, CDR2 FYNNEI. The CDR3 region is CASRVGQGDTEAFF. The CDR3 nucleotides read TGTGCCAGCAGAGTGGGACAGGGGGATACTGAAGCTTTCTTT.

This sequence joins TRBV6-5 and TRBJ1-2; D gene uncertain. CDR3 length: 13 residues. V gave up 5 bases and J gave up 2 bases, with 9 bases separating them. Germline V gene data show CDR1 as MNHEY and CDR2 as SVGAGI. The CDR3 reads CASSALPNYGYTF. The CDR3 bases are TGTGCCAGCAGTGCACTTCCAAACTATGGCTACACCTTC.

This clone was seen more than once but under ten times. The chain employs TRBV28 and TRBJ2-5, with TRBD1 matching 7 bases. Trimming cost V 4 bases and J 5 bases; bases outside gene matches: 10. The germline V gene encodes CDR1 MDHEN and CDR2 SYDVKM. CDR3 length equals 15 residues. CDR3: CASSSTGVGQETQYF. As DNA, the CDR3 is TGTGCCAGCAGTTCCACAGGGGTAGGCCAGGAGACCCAGTACTTC.

In this sample, this clone turned up once. The chain links TRBV11-2 to TRBJ2-1; D remains ambiguous. Germline V gene data show CDR1 as SGHAT and CDR2 as FQNNGV. Trimming shortened V by 0 bases and J by 6 bases, and 6 bases separated the two germline ends. CDR3 length: 13 amino acids. CDR3 region: CASSLEPSNEQFF. The CDR3 bases are TGTGCCAGCAGCTTAGAACCTTCCAATGAGCAGTTCTTC.

V and J are TRBV7-9 and TRBJ2-7, with D perhaps TRBD2 (6 bases). V shed 1 base and J shed 2 bases, with 15 bases lying between them. This CDR3 is built from 16 residues. Germline V gives CDR1 SEHNR, CDR2 FQNEAQ (reference sequence). In nucleotides, the CDR3 is TGTGCCAGCAGCTTAGGCAGACTAGGTCTCCCCTACGAGCAGTACTTC. The encoded protein is CASSLGRLGLPYEQYF.

CDR3 bases: TGTGCCAGCAGTTCCCCGGGACTAGCGGGAGTCACGCCAGGCGAGCAGTACTTC. Protein product: CASSSPGLAGVTPGEQYF. This chain links TRBV27 with TRBJ2-7; 14 bases align to TRBD2. The CDR3 consists of 18 residues. In germline, CDR1 is MNHEY, CDR2 SMNVEV (reference sequence). J lost 6 bases, V lost 4 bases, and 14 bases had no gene match.

V usage is TRBV9 and J usage is TRBJ1-4, with TRBD1 identical over 8 bases. CDR1 SGDLS and CDR2 YYNGEE come from the germline V gene. V lost 4 bases and J lost 5; bases outside the gene matches: 4. The CDR3 has 14 residues. The CDR3: CASSRGQENEKLFF. CDR3 bases: TGTGCCAGCAGCAGGGGACAGGAGAATGAAAAACTGTTTTTT.

The chain joins TRBV6-4 to TRBJ1-2; D is undetermined. The length of the CDR3 is 15 residues. CDR1 MRHNA and CDR2 SNTAGT come from the germline V gene. V lost 4 bases to trimming and J lost 7 bases, with 19 bases between them. The CDR3 region has the DNA TGTGCCAGCAGTGTTAAGAGATCGTCTTGGGGTGGCTACACCTTC. This codes for CASSVKRSSWGGYTF.

For the CDR3, the DNA is TGTGCCAGCAGTGAAACAGGGGGCGATCAGCCCCAGCATTTT. It translates to CASSETGGDQPQHF. The J gene is TRBJ1-5, the V gene TRBV2, with 9 bases aligning to TRBD1. From germline, CDR1 is SNHLY and CDR2 FYNNEI. The V and J ends lost 2 bases and 5 bases, in that order; junction bases with no gene match: 1. The CDR3 is 14 amino acids.

The chain carries TRBV7-3 and TRBJ1-4; no clear D. The V gene lost 2 bases and the J gene lost 0 bases, with 7 bases spanning the gap. The germline V gene encodes CDR1 SGHTA and CDR2 FQGTGA. This CDR3 contains 15 residues. The CDR3 is CASSLGRATNEKLFF. For the CDR3, the DNA is TGTGCCAGCAGCTTAGGAAGAGCAACTAATGAAAAACTGTTTTTT.

CDR3 amino acids: CASTSRQVLYEQYF. The CDR3 nucleotides are TGTGCCAGCACGTCCCGACAGGTTCTCTACGAGCAGTACTTC. The chain carries TRBV28 and TRBJ2-7; D might be TRBD1 (6 bases). Germline assignment: CDR1 MDHEN and CDR2 SYDVKM. With 7 bases removed from V and 3 bases from J, the gap between germline ends came to 16 bases. This CDR3 has 14 residues. The variable domain in full, completed from reference TRBV28 and TRBJ2-7, reads DVKVTQSSRYLVKRTGEKVFLECVQDMDHENMFWYRQDPGLGLRLIYFSYDVKMKEKGDIPEGYSVSREKKERFSLILESASTNQTSMYLCASTSRQVLYEQYFGPGTRLTVT.

V usage is TRBV11-3 and J usage is TRBJ2-2, with a tentative D call TRBD2 (5 bases). Germline CDR1 reads SGHNT; CDR2 reads YENEEA. V was clipped by 5 bases and J by 0 bases, with 13 bases between them. CDR3 size: 16 residues. The CDR3 nucleotides are TGTGCCAGCAGCCCCCCTCCAGCGGCGAACACCGGGGAGCTGTTTTTT. Translated, it gives CASSPPPAANTGELFF.

V is TRBV28 and J is TRBJ2-2; D gene ambiguous. Between the trimmed V and J ends, which lost 5 bases and 0 bases, there was a span of 13 bases. Germline values: CDR1 MDHEN, CDR2 SYDVKM. This CDR3 region has 16 residues. This chain's CDR3 is CASSLHSTSNTGELFF. The CDR3 DNA follows: TGTGCCAGCAGTCTCCATTCGACATCGAACACCGGGGAGCTGTTTTTT. The variable domain in full, completed from reference TRBV28 and TRBJ2-2, reads DVKVTQSSRYLVKRTGEKVFLECVQDMDHENMFWYRQDPGLGLRLIYFSYDVKMKEKGDIPEGYSVSREKKERFSLILESASTNQTSMYLCASSLHSTSNTGELFFGEGSRLTVL.

V and J are TRBV9 and TRBJ2-1; 8 positions agree with TRBD2. J lost 2 bases, V lost 2 bases, and 9 bases had no gene match. Per germline, CDR1 SGDLS and CDR2 YYNGEE. This CDR3 has 17 residues. The DNA for the CDR3 is TGTGCCAGCAGCGTGCTCGGGACTAGAAGGACCTACAATGAGCAGTTCTTC. This translates into CASSVLGTRRTYNEQFF.

This clone was seen more than once but under ten times. The rearrangement joins TRBV6-5 to TRBJ2-5, with a weak D call TRBD2 (6 bases). Germline V lookup: CDR1 MNHEY, CDR2 SVGAGI. V lost 7 bases to trimming and J lost 4 bases, with 16 bases between them. CDR3 length equals 14 residues. The CDR3 nucleotides are TGTGCCAGCAATCCGGGGGTCTTAAGAGAGACCCAGTACTTC. It yields the protein CASNPGVLRETQYF.

The chain recombines TRBV6-1 with TRBJ1-5, with D possibly being TRBD1 (5 bases). This CDR3 is 13 amino acids long. Germline V CDR1 and CDR2: MNHNS, SASEGT. V was clipped by 4 bases and J by 5 bases, with 9 bases between them. CDR3: CASSVRVHQPQHF. CDR3 sequence (DNA): TGTGCCAGCAGTGTCAGGGTCCATCAGCCCCAGCATTTT.

This clone was picked up a small number of times. The chain recombines TRBV28 with TRBJ1-5, with 8 bases identical to TRBD1. V dropped 5 bases and J dropped 3; count of bases not matched to a gene: 12. This CDR3 has 17 residues. Germline V gene lookup returns CDR1 MDHEN and CDR2 SYDVKM. The CDR3 nucleotides read TGTGCCAGCAGTCTGGTGAACGGACAGGGCCTCAATCAGCCCCAGCATTTT. Its protein is CASSLVNGQGLNQPQHF. Based on the CDR3 plus reference TRBV28 and TRBJ1-5, the full variable domain is DVKVTQSSRYLVKRTGEKVFLECVQDMDHENMFWYRQDPGLGLRLIYFSYDVKMKEKGDIPEGYSVSREKKERFSLILESASTNQTSMYLCASSLVNGQGLNQPQHFGDGTRLSIL.

The rearrangement uses TRBV6-6 and TRBJ1-1, with 7 bases that match TRBD1. Germline V lookup: CDR1 MNHNY, CDR2 SVGAGI (reference sequence). The CDR3 has 14 amino acids. The junction had 4 bases not matched to a gene; V was cut back by 6 bases and J by 0 bases. CDR3 coding DNA: TGTGCCAGCAGCCCGACAGGGTTGAACACTGAAGCTTTCTTT. Its protein product is CASSPTGLNTEAFF.

The chain is built from TRBV15 and TRBJ1-6; D is possibly TRBD1 (5 bases). The germline V and J ends were trimmed by 3 bases and 13 bases, with 10 bases remaining between them. Germline lookup yields CDR1 LNHNV and CDR2 YYDKDF (reference sequence). The CDR3 extends over 12 amino acids. As DNA, the CDR3 is TGTGCCACCAGCAGTGAGGGGTTGCCCCTCCACTTT. Its protein product is CATSSEGLPLHF. The variable domain in full, completed from reference TRBV15 and TRBJ1-6, reads DAMVIQNPRYQVTQFGKPVTLSCSQTLNHNVMYWYQQKSSQAPKLLFHYYDKDFNNEADTPDNFQSRRPNTSFCFLDIRSPGLGDTAMYLCATSSEGLPLHFGNGTRLTVT.

J is TRBJ2-7 and V is TRBV5-8; 9 nucleotides align to TRBD2. The CDR3 is 13 amino acids. Germline assignment: CDR1 SGHTS and CDR2 YDEGEE. With V trimmed by 7 bases and J by 2 bases, 4 bases remained unmatched. The DNA of the CDR3 is TGTGCCAGCGTCTTAGCGGGAGCCTACGAGCAGTACTTC. It is translated as CASVLAGAYEQYF.